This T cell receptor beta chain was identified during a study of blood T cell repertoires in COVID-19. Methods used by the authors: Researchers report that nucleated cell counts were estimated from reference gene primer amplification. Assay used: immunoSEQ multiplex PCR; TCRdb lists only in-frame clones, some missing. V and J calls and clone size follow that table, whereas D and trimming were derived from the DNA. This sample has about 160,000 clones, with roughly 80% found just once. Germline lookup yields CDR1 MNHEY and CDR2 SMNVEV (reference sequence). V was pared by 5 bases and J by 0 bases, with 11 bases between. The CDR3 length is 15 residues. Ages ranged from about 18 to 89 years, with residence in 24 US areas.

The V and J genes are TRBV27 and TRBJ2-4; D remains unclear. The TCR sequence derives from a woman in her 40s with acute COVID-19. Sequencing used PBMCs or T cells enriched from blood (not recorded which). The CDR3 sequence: CASSPLLVAKNIQYF. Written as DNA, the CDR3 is TGTGCCAGCAGTCCTCTTTTAGTAGCCAAAAACATTCAGTACTTC.